This paragraph reports one T cell receptor (beta chain). In the authors' methods: Amplification of reference gene primers was used by the study to estimate nucleated cell counts. Using immunoSEQ multiplex PCR, the repertoire was profiled, and TCRdb retains in-frame clones only, with some absent. V and J calls and clone size are given by that table; D and trimming were obtained from the DNA. The table has over 150,000 clones, 70% to 85% seen once; the top ten hold approximately 0.63%. Seattle enrolled patients during active infection and tracked them longitudinally. This sample was included in a study of blood T cell repertoires in COVID-19. Across the whole study: Samples of COVID-19 (acute and convalescent) were obtained from the United States, Italy and Spain. Sources were T cells, B-cell-depleted T cells, or PBMCs; the material itself was cDNA or gDNA.

J was trimmed by 3 bases and V by 1 base; bases with no gene match: 7. Germline V gene data show CDR1 as SGHTS and CDR2 as YDEGEE. The length of the CDR3 is 16 residues. The TCR sequence derives from a man between 60 and 75 years old with COVID-19, enrolled during active disease. Sample: peripheral blood. The chain has TRBV5-8 and TRBJ1-3, with TRBD1 identical over 7 bases. CDR3 in amino acids: CASSLFDRVGGNTIYF. The CDR3 nucleotides are TGTGCCAGCAGCTTGTTTGACAGGGTTGGTGGAAACACCATATATTTT.